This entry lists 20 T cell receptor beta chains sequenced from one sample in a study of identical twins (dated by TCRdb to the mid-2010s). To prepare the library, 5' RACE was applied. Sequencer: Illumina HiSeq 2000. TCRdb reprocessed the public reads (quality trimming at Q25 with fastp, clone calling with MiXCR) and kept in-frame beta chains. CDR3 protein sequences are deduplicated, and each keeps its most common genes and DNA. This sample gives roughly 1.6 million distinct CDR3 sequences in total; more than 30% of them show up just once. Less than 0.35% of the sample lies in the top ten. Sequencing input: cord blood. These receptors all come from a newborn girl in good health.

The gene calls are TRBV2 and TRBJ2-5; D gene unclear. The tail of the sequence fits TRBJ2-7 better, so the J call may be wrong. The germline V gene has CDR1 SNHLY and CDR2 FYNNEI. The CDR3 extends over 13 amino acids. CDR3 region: CASSDAATLEQYF. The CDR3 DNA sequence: TGTGCCAGCAGTGATGCCGCTACTCTCGAGCAGTACTTC.

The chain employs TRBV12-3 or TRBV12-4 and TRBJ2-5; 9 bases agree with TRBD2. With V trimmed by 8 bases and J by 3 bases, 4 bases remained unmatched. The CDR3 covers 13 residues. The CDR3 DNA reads TGTGCCAGCCTAAGCGGGGGGAAAGAGACCCAGTACTTC. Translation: CASLSGGKETQYF.

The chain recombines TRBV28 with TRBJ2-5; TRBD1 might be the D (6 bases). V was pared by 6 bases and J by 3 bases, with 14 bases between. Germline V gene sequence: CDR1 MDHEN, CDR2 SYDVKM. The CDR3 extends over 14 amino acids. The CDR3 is CASRNLDRKETQYF. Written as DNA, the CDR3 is TGTGCCAGCAGGAACTTGGACAGAAAAGAGACCCAGTACTTC.

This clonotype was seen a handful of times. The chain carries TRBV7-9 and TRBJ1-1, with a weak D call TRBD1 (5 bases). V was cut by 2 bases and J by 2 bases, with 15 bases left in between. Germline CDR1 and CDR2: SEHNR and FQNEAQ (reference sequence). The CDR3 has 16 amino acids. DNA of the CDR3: TGTGCCAGCAGCTTAACTAGGGGTTGGGAAAACACTGAAGCTTTCTTT. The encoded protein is CASSLTRGWENTEAFF.

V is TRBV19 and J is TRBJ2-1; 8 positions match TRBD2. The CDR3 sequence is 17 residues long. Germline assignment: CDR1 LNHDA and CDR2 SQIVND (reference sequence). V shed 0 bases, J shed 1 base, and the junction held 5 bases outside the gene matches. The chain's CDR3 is CASSIDLAGLSYNEQFF. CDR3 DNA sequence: TGTGCCAGTAGTATAGATCTAGCGGGCCTTTCCTACAATGAGCAGTTCTTC.

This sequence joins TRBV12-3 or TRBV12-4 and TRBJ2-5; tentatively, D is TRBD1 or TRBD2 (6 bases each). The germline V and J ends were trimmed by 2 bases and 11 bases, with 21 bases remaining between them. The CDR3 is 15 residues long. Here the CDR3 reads CASSLRGQRNNEQYF. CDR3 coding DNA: TGTGCCAGCAGTTTACGGGGGCAGAGAAACAATGAGCAGTACTTC.

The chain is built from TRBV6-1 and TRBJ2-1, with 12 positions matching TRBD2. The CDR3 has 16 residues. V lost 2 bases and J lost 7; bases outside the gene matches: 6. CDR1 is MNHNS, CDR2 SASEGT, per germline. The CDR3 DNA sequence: TGTGCCAGCAGTGAATCAGGGGGGACTAGCGGGAATGAGCAGTTCTTC. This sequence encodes CASSESGGTSGNEQFF.

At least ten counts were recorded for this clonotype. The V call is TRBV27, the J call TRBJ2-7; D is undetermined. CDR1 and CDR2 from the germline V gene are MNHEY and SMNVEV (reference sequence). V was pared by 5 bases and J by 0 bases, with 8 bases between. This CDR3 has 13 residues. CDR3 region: CASSPLPSYEQYF. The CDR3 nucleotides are TGTGCCAGCAGTCCCTTACCCTCCTACGAGCAGTACTTC.

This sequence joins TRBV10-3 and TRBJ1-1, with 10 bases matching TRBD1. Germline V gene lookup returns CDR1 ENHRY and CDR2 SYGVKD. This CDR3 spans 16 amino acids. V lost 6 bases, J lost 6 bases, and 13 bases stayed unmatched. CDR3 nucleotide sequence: TGTGCCATCAGCCTTTCGGACAGGGGGGCTAGACCTGAAGCTTTCTTT. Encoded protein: CAISLSDRGARPEAFF.

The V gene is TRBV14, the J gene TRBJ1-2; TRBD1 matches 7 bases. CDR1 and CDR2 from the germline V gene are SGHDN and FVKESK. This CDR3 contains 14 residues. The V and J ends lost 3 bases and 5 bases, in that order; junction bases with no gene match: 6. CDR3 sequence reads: CASSHWTGEYGYTF. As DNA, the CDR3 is TGTGCCAGCAGCCACTGGACAGGAGAGTATGGCTACACCTTC.

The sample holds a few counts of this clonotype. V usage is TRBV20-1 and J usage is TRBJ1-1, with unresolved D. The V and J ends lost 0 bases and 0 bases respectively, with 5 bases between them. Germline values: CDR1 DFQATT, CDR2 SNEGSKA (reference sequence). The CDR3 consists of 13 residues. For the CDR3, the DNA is TGCAGTGCTAGAGACAACATGAACACTGAAGCTTTCTTT. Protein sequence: CSARDNMNTEAFF.

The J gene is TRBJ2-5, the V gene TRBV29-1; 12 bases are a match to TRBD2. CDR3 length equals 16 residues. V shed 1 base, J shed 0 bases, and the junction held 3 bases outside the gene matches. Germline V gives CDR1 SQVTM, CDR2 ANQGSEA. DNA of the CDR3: TGCAGCGTTGAAGGTTGGACTAGCGGGGACCAAGAGACCCAGTACTTC. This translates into CSVEGWTSGDQETQYF.

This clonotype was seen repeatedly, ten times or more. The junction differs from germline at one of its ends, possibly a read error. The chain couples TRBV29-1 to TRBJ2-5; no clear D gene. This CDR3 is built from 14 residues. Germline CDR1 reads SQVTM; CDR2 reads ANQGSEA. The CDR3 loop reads CSVKDPVTQETQYF. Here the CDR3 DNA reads TGCAGCGTTAAAGACCCGGTGACCCAAGAGACCCAGTACTTC.

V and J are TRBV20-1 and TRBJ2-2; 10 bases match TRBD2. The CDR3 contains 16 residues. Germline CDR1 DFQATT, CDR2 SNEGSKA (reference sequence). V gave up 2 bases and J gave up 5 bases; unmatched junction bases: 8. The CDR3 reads CSARPLPGLATGELFF. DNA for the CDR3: TGCAGTGCTAGACCGTTACCGGGACTAGCGACCGGGGAGCTGTTTTTT.

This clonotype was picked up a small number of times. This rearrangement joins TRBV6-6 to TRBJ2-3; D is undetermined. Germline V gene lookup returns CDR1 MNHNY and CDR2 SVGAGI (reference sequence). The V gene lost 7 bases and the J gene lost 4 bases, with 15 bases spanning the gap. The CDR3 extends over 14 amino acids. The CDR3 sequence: CASTSPRSPDTQYF. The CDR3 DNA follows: TGTGCCAGCACCTCCCCCCGATCCCCAGATACGCAGTATTTT.

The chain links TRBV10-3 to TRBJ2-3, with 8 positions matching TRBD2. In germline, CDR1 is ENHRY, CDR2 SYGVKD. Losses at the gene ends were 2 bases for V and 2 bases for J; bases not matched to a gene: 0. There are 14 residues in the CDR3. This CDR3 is CAISEGLATDTQYF. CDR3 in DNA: TGTGCCATCAGTGAGGGACTAGCCACAGATACGCAGTATTTT.

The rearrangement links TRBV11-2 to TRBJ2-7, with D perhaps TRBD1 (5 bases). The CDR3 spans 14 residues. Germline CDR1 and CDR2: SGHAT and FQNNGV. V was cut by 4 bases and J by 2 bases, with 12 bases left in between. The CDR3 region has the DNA TGTGCCAGCAGCTATAGGTCAGGGCCCTACGAGCAGTACTTC. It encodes CASSYRSGPYEQYF.

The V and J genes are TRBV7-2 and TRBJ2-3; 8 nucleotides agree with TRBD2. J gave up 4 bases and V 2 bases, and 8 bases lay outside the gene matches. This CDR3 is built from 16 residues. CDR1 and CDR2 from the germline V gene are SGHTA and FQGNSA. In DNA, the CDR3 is TGTGCCAGCAGCTTAACCGGACGAGCGGGAGCAGATACGCAGTATTTT. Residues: CASSLTGRAGADTQYF.

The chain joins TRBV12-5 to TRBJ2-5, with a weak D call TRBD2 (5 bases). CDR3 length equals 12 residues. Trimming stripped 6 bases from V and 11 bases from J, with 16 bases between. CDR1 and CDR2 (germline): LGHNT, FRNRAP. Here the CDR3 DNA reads TGTGCTAGTGGCAACAGTTTCGGGGAGCAGTACTTC. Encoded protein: CASGNSFGEQYF.

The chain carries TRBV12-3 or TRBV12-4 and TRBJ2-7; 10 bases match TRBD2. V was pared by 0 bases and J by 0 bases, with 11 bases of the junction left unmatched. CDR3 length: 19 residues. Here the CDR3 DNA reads TGTGCCAGCAGTTTAGCGCAAGAGCGGGGGGGCCTACTCTCCTACGAGCAGTACTTC. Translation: CASSLAQERGGLLSYEQYF.